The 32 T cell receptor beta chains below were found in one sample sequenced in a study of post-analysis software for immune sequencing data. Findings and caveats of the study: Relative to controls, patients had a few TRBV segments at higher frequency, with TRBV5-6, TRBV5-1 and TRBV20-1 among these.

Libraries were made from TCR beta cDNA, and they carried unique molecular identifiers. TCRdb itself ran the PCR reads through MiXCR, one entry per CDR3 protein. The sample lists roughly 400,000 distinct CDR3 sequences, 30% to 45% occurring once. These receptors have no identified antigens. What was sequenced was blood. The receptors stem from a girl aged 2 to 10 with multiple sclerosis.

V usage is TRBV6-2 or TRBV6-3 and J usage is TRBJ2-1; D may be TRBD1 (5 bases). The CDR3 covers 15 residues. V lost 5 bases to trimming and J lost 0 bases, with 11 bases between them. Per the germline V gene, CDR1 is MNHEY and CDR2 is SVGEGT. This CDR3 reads CASSNTGSSYNEQFF. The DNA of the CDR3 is TGTGCCAGCAGTAACACAGGCAGCTCCTACAATGAGCAGTTCTTC.

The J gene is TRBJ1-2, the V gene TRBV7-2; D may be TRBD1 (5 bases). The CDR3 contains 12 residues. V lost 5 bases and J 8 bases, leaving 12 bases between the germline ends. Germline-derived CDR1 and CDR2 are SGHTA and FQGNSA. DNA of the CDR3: TGTGCCAGCAGCCAAGGGACGAGGGGCTACACCTTC. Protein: CASSQGTRGYTF.

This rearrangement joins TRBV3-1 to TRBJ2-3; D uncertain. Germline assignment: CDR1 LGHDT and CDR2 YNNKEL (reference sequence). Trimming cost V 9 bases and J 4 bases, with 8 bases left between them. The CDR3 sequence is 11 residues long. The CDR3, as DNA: TGTGCCAGTGAAGTTTCAGATACGCAGTATTTT. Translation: CASEVSDTQYF.

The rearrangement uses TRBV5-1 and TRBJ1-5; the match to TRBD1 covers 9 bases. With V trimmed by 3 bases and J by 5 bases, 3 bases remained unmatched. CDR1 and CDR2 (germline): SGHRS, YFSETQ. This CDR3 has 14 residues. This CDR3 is CASSWGQGDQPQHF. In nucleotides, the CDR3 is TGCGCCAGCAGCTGGGGACAGGGAGATCAGCCCCAGCATTTT.

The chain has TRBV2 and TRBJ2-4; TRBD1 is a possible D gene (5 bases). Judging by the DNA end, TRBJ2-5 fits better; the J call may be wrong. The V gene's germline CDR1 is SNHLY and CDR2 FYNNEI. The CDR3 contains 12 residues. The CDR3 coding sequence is TGTGCCAGCAAGGGGCTAGGAGAGACCCAGTACTTC. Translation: CASKGLGETQYF.

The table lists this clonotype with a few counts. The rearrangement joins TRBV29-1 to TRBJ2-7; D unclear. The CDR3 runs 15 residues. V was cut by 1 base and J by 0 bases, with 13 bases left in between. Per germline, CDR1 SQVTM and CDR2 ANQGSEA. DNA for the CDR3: TGCAGCGTTGAAGCTCCAGACACCAGCTCCTACGAGCAGTACTTC. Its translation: CSVEAPDTSSYEQYF.

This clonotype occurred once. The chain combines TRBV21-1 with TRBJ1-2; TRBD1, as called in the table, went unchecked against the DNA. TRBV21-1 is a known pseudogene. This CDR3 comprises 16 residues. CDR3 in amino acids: CASSLPWDLANYGYTF. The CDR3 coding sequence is TGTGCCAGCAGCCTACCCTGGGACCTCGCTAACTATGGCTACACCTTC.

The CDR3 spells CASSQERGTGAYNEQYF. As DNA, the CDR3 is TGCGCCAGCAGCCAGGAGAGAGGGACAGGGGCCTACAATGAGCAGTACTTC. This chain uses TRBV4-3 with TRBJ2-1, with 10 nucleotides matching TRBD1. The last part of the DNA fits TRBJ2-7 better; the J call may be wrong. CDR3 length: 17 residues. The germline gives CDR1 LGHNA, CDR2 YSLEER.

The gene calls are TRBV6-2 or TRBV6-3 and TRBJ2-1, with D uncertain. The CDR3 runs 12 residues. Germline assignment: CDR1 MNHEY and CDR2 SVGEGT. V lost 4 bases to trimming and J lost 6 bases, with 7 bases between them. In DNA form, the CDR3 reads TGTGCCAGCAGTTGGACCCTCAATGAGCAGTTCTTC. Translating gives CASSWTLNEQFF.

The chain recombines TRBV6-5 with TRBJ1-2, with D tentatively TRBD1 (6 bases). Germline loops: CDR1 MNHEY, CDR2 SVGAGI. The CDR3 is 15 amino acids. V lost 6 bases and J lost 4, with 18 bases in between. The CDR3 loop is CASRPHTGPGYGYTF. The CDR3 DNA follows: TGTGCCAGCAGACCGCATACAGGGCCCGGCTATGGCTACACCTTC.

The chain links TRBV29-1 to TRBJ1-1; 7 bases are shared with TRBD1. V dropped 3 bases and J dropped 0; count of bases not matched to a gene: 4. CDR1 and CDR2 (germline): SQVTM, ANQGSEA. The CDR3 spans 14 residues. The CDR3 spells CSVDPTGMNTEAFF. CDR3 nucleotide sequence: TGCAGCGTTGACCCGACAGGGATGAACACTGAAGCTTTCTTT.

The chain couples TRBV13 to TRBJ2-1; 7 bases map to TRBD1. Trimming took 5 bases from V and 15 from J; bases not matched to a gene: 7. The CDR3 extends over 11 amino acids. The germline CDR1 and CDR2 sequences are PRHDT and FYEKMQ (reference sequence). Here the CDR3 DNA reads TGTGCCAGCAGCCTCGGGACAGACTGGTTCTTC. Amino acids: CASSLGTDWFF.

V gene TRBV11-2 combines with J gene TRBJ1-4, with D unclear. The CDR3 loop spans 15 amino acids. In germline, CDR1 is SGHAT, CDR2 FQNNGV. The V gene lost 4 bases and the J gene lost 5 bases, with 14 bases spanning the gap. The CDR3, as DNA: TGTGCCAGCAGCTCCAGTGCAGGACCGAATGAAAAACTGTTTTTT. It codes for CASSSSAGPNEKLFF.

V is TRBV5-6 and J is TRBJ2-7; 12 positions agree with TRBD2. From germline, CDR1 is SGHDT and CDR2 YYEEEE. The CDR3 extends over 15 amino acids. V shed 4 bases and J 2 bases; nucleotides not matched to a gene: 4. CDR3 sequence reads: CASSPTSGGPYEQYF. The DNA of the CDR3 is TGTGCCAGCAGCCCTACTAGCGGGGGGCCCTACGAGCAGTACTTC.

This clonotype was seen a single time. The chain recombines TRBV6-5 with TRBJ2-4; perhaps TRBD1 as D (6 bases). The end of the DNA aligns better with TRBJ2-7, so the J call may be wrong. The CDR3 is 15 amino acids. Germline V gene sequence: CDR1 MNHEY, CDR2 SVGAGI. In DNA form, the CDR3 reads TGTGCCAGCAGTTACTCCAGGGGAGTCCTTTACGAGCAGTACTTC. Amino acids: CASSYSRGVLYEQYF.

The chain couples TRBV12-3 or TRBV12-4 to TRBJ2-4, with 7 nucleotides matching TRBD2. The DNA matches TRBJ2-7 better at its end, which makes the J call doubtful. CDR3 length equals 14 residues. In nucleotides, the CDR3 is TGTGCCAGCAGTCGTACAGCGGGAATCTACGAGCAGTACTTC. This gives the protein CASSRTAGIYEQYF.

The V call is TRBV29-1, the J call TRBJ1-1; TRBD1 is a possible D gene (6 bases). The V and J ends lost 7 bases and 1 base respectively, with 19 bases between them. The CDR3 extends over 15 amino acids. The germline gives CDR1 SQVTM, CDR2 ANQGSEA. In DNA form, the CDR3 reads TGCAGCGGGGAGGGGGGGCGAGGGGAGAACACTGAAGCTTTCTTT. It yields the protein CSGEGGRGENTEAFF.

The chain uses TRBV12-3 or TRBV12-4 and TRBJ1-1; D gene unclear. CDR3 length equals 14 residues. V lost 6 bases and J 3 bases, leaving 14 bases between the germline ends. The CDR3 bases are TGTGCCAGCAGCCAAGACCCCCGAGACACTGAAGCTTTCTTT. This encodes CASSQDPRDTEAFF.

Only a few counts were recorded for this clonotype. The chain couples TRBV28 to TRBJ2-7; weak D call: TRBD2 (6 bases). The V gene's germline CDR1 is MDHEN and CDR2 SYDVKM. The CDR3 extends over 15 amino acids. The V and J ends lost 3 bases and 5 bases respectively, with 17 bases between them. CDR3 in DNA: TGTGCCAGCAGTTTGCTAACGGGAGCATCCCACGAGCAGTACTTC. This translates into CASSLLTGASHEQYF. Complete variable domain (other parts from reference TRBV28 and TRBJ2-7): DVKVTQSSRYLVKRTGEKVFLECVQDMDHENMFWYRQDPGLGLRLIYFSYDVKMKEKGDIPEGYSVSREKKERFSLILESASTNQTSMYLCASSLLTGASHEQYFGPGTRLTVT.

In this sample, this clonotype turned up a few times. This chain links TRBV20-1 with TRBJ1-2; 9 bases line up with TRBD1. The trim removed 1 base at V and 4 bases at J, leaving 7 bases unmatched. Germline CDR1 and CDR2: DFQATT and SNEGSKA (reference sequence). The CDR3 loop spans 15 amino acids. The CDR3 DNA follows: TGCAGTGCTAGAGGCCTTGGGACAGGGTCCTATGGCTACACCTTC. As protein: CSARGLGTGSYGYTF.

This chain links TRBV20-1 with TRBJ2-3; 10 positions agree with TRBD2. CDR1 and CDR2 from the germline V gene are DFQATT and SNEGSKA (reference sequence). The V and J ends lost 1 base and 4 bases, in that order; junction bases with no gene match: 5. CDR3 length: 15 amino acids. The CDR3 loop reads CSARGSGRVADTQYF. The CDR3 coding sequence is TGCAGTGCTAGAGGGAGCGGGAGGGTTGCAGATACGCAGTATTTT.

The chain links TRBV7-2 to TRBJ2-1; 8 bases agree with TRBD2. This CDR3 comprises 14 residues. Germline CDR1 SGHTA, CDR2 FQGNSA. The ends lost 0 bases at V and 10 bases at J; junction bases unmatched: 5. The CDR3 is CASSLAPLAAEQFF. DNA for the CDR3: TGTGCCAGCAGCTTAGCCCCACTAGCGGCGGAGCAGTTCTTC.

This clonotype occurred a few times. This CDR3 reads CSASTGREYGYTF. In DNA form, the CDR3 reads TGCAGTGCTAGTACCGGCAGGGAATATGGCTACACCTTC. This rearrangement joins TRBV20-1 to TRBJ1-2, with D possibly TRBD1 on 5 matching bases. Per the germline V gene, CDR1 is DFQATT and CDR2 is SNEGSKA (reference sequence). This CDR3 has 13 residues. The germline V and J ends were trimmed by 3 bases and 5 bases, with 13 bases remaining between them.

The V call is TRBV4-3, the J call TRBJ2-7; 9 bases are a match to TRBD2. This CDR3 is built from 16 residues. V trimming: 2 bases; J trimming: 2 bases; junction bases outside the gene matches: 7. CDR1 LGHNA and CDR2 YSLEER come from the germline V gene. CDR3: CASSQKDLAGAYEQYF. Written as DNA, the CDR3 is TGCGCCAGCAGCCAAAAAGATTTAGCGGGAGCCTACGAGCAGTACTTC.

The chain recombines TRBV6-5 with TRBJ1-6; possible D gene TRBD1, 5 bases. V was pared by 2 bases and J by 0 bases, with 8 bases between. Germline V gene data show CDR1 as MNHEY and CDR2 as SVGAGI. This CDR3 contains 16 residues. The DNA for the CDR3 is TGTGCCAGCAGTTACGGGGGAGACTCCTATAATTCACCCCTCCACTTT. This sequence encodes CASSYGGDSYNSPLHF.

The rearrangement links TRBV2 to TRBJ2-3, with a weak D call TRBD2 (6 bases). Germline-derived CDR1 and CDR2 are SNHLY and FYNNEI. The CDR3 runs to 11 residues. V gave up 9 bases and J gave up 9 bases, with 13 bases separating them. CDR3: CASWDFETQYF. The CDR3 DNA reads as TGTGCCAGTTGGGACTTTGAGACGCAGTATTTT.

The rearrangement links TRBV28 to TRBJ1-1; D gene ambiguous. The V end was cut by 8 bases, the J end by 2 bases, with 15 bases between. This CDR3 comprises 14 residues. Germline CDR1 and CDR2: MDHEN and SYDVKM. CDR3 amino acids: CASDKHGPNTEAFF. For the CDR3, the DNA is TGTGCCAGCGATAAACACGGGCCCAACACTGAAGCTTTCTTT.

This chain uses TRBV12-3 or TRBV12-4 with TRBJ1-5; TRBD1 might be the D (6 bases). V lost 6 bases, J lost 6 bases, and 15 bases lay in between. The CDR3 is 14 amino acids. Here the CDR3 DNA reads TGTGCCAGCAGCTGGGACCAGGGGAGTCAGCCCCAGCATTTT. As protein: CASSWDQGSQPQHF.

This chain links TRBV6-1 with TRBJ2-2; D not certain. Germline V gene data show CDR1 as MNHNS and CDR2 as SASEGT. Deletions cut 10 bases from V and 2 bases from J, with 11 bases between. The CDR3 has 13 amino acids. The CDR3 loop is CATLQYNTGELFF. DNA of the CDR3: TGTGCCACCCTACAGTACAACACCGGGGAGCTGTTTTTT.

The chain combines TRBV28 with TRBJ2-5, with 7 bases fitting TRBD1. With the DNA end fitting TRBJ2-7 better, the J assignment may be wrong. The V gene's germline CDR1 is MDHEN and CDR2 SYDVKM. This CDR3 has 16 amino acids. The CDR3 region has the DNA TGTGCCAGCAGTCCAGCACCCGACAGGGCTTGGGGCGAGCAGTACTTC. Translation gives CASSPAPDRAWGEQYF.

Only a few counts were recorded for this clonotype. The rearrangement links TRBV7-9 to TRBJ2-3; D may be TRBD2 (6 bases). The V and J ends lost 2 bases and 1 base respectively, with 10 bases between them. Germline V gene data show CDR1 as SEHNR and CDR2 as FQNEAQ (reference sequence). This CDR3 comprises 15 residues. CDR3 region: CASSLRRAGTDTQYF. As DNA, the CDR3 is TGTGCCAGCAGCTTACGGAGGGCCGGCACAGATACGCAGTATTTT.

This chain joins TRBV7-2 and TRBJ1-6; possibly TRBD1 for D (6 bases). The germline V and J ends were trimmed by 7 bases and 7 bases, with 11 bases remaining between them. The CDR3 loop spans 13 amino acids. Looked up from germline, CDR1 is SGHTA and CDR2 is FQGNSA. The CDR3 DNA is TGTGCCAGCACCTTGACAGGCAATTCACCCCTCCACTTT. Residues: CASTLTGNSPLHF.